This TCR beta chain was sequenced for a study of blood T cell repertoires in COVID-19. Overall study context: Both acute and convalescent COVID-19 samples were obtained from the United States, Italy and Spain. Sources were T cells, B-cell-depleted T cells, or PBMCs; the material itself was cDNA or gDNA.

Original processing notes: Cell counts per sample came from amplifying reference gene primers. Profiling relied on immunoSEQ multiplex PCR, and the TCRdb table lists in-frame clones only, not all of them. Clonal size and the V and J genes are those of that table, whereas D and trimming came from the DNA. Of roughly 180,000 clones listed, 86% are singletons. The J segment lost 3 bases and the V segment lost 3 bases, leaving 8 bases of the junction unmatched. In germline, CDR1 is SGDLS, CDR2 YYNGEE. This CDR3 has 16 residues. The clonotype was recovered from a man between 65 and 85 years old with active or convalescent COVID-19. The specimen sequenced was peripheral blood. V is TRBV9 and J is TRBJ2-3, with 9 bases identical to TRBD2. In DNA, the CDR3 is TGTGCCAGCAGCGGACGCATAGCGGGAGCGACAGATACGCAGTATTTT. Amino acids: CASSGRIAGATDTQYF.